The TCR beta chain described here comes from a study of blood T cell repertoires in COVID-19. Overall study: PBMCs, B-cell-depleted T cells, or T cells provided the cDNA or gDNA that made up the material.

This CDR3 has 15 amino acids. Germline lookup yields CDR1 MNHEY and CDR2 SVGAGI. Trimming removed 8 bases from V and 6 bases from J, with 20 bases in between. As processed by the authors: Counts of nucleated cells, estimated from reference gene primer amplification, were obtained. Profiling relied on immunoSEQ multiplex PCR, and the TCRdb table lists in-frame clones only, not all of them. V and J calls and clone size are given by that table; D and trimming were obtained from the DNA. This table holds around 270,000 clones, 70% to 90% found once. The TCR originated in a man aged 30 to 39 with active or convalescent COVID-19. Sequencing was carried out using peripheral blood. The rearrangement links TRBV6-5 to TRBJ1-5; maybe TRBD1 (6 bases). CDR3 in DNA: TGTGCCAGCTCAGACACGGGGAGGGGGATTCAGCCCCAGCATTTT. Residues: CASSDTGRGIQPQHF.